This entry is about one T cell receptor (beta chain). The CDR3 covers 15 residues. V shed 1 base and J shed 5 bases, with 17 bases lying between them. Per germline, CDR1 SQVTM and CDR2 ANQGSEA. Clones were sequenced by immunoSEQ multiplex PCR, and TCRdb holds only the in-frame ones, with some missing. The table includes 150,000 to 200,000 clones, 80% to 95% detected once. This sample is part of a study of T cell responses to AZD1222 COVID-19 vaccine. The sequencing used peripheral blood, collected on day 0 of AZD1222 vaccination. The source of this sequence is an adult in good health. This chain joins TRBV29-1 and TRBJ1-1, with D unclear. In nucleotides, the CDR3 is TGCAGCGTTGAAGCTTCCCCCGCGAGTGGGACTGAAGCTTTCTTT. This codes for CSVEASPASGTEAFF.